The clone carrying this T cell receptor beta chain was recorded at least ten times. These data are taken from a study of T cells of healthy individuals. TCRdb called the 5' RACE reads again in MiXCR, with one record for every CDR3 protein. The sample carries nearly 100,000 distinct CDR3 sequences, about 16% recorded once. V was shortened by 4 bases and J by 4 bases, with 14 bases between the two germline ends. This CDR3 region has 14 residues. From germline, CDR1 is SGDLS and CDR2 YYNGEE. V gene TRBV9 combines with J gene TRBJ1-2; D gene ambiguous. This sequence was found in a human donor in good health. The CDR3 DNA reads TGTGCCAGCAGCACTATGTTCGGCAGCTATGGCTACACCTTC. Its protein product is CASSTMFGSYGYTF.